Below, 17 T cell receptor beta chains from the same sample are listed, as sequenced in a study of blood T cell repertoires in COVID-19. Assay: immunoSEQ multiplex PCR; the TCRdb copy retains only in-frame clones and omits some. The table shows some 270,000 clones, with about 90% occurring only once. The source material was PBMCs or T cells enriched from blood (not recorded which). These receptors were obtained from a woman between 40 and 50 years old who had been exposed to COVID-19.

Written as DNA, the CDR3 is TGTGCCAGCAGTGAACTAGCGGGGGGGCGGAATGAGCAGTTCTTC. It yields the protein CASSELAGGRNEQFF. The J gene is TRBJ2-1, the V gene TRBV27; TRBD2 aligns across 13 bases. CDR1 is MNHEY, CDR2 SMNVEV, per germline (reference sequence). V was pared by 5 bases and J by 7 bases, with 5 bases of the junction left unmatched. CDR3 length: 15 residues.

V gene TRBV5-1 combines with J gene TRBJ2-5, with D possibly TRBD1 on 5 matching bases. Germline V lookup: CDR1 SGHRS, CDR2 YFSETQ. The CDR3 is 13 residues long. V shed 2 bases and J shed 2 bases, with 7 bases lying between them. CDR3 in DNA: TGCGCCAGCAGCTTCGCAGGGCAAGAGACCCAGTACTTC. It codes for CASSFAGQETQYF.

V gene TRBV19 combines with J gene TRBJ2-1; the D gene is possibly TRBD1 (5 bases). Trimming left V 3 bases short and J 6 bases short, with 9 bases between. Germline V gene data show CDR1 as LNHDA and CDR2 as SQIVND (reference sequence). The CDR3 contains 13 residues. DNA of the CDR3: TGTGCCAGTAGTATTAGCAGGGCCAATGAGCAGTTCTTC. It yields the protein CASSISRANEQFF.

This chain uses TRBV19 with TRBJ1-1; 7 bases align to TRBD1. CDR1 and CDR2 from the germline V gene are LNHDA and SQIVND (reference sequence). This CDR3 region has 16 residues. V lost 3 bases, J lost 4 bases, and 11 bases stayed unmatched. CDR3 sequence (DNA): TGTGCCAGTAGTATGTTCCCTACAGGGGTCGGCACTGAAGCTTTCTTT. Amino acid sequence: CASSMFPTGVGTEAFF.

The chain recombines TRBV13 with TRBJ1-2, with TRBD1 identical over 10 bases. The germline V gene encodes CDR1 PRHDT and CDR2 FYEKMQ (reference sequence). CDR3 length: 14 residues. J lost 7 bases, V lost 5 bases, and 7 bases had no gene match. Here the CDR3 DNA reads TGTGCCAGCAGCCATAGGACAGGGGGGGTTGGCTACACCTTC. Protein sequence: CASSHRTGGVGYTF.

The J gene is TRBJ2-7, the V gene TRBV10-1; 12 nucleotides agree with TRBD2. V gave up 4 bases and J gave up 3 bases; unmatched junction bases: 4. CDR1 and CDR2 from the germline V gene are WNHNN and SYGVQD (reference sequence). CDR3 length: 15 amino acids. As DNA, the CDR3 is TGCGCCAGCAGTGGGGGGACTAGCGGGCTCTACGAGCAGTACGTC. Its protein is CASSGGTSGLYEQYV.

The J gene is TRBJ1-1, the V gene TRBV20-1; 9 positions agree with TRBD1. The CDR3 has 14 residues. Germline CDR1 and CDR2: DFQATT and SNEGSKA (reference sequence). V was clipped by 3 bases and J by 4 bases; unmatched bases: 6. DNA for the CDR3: TGCAGTGCTAGTAAGACAGGGGGAGGCACTGAAGCTTTCTTT. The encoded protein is CSASKTGGGTEAFF.

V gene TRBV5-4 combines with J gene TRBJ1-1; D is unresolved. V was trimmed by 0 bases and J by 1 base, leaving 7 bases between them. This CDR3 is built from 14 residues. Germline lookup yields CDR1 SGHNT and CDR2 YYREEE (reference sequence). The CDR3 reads CASSLDGRNTEAFF. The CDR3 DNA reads TGTGCCAGCAGCTTGGACGGGAGGAACACTGAAGCTTTCTTT.

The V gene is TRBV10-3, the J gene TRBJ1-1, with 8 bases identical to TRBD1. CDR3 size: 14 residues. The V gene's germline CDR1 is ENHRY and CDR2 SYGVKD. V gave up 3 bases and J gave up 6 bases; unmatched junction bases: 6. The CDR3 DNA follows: TGTGCCATCAGTGACATAACAGGGGGTCCTGAAGCTTTCTTT. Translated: CAISDITGGPEAFF.

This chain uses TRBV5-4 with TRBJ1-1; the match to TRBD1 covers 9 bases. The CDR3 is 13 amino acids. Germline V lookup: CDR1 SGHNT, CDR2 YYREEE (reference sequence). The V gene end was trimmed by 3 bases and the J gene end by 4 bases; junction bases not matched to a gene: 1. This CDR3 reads CASSWGQGTEAFF. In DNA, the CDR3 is TGTGCCAGCAGCTGGGGACAGGGCACTGAAGCTTTCTTT.

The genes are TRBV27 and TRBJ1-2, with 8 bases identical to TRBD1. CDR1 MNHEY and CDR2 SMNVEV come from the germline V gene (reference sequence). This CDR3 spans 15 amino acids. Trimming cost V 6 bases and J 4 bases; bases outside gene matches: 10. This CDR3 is CASSSPGQGLYGYTF. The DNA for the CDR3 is TGTGCCAGCAGCTCTCCCGGACAGGGTCTCTATGGCTACACCTTC.

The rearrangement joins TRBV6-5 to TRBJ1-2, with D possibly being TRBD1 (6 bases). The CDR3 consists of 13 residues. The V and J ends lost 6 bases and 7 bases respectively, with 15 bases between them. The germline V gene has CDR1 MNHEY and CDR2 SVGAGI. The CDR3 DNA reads TGTGCCAGCAGGGGGGGGCAGGGGTTTGGCTACACCTTC. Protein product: CASRGGQGFGYTF.

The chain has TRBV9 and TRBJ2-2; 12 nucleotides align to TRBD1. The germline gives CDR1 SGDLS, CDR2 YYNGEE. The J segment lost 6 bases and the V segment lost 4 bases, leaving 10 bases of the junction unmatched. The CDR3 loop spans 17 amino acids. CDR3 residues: CASSLSPGTGGPGELFF. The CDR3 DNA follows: TGTGCCAGCAGCTTAAGCCCCGGGACAGGGGGCCCCGGGGAGCTGTTTTTT.

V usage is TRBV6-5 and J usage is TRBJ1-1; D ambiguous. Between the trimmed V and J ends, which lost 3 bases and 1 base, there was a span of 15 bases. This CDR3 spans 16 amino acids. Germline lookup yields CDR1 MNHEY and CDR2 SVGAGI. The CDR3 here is CASSYSITAGNTEAFF. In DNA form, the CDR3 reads TGTGCCAGCAGTTATTCCATAACGGCGGGGAACACTGAAGCTTTCTTT.

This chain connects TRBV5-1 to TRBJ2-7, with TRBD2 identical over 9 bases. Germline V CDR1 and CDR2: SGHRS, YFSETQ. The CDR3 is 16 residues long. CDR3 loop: CASSLAPISGSREQYV. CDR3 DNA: TGTGCCAGCAGCTTGGCACCTATTAGCGGGAGTCGCGAGCAGTACGTC.

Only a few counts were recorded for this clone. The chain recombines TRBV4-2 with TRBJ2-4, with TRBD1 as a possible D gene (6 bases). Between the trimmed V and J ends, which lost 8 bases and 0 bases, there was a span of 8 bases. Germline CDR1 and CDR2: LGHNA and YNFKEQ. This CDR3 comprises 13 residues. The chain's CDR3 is CASLDRAKNIQYF. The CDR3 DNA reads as TGTGCCAGCTTGGACAGAGCCAAAAACATTCAGTACTTC.

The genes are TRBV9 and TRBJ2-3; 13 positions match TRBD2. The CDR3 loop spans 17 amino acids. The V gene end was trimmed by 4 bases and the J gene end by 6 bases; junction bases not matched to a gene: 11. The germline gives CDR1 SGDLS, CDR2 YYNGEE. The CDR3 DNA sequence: TGTGCCAGCAGCTTAACGCCCGGGACTAGCGGGGCGGATACGCAGTATTTT. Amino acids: CASSLTPGTSGADTQYF.